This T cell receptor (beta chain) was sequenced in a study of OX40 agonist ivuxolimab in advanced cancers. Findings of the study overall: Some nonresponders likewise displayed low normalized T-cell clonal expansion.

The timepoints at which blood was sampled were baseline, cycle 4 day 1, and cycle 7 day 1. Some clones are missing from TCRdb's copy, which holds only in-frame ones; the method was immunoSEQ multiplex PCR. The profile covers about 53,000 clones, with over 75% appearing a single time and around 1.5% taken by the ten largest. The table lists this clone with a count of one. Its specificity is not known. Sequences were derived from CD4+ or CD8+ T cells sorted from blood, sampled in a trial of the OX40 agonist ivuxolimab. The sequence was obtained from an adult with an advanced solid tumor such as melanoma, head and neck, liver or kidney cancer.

Here the CDR3 DNA reads TGTGCCAGCAGCTCCGGACTAGCGGGAGCTTACGAGCAGTACTTC. Its protein product is CASSSGLAGAYEQYF. V gene TRBV5-5 combines with J gene TRBJ2-7, with 13 bases matching TRBD2. The CDR3 is 15 residues long. The junction had 4 bases not matched to a gene; V was cut back by 3 bases and J by 4 bases. Germline V gene sequence: CDR1 SGHKS, CDR2 YYEKEE (reference sequence). Full variable domain (outside the CDR3, taken from reference TRBV5-5 and TRBJ2-7): DAGVTQSPTHLIKTRGQQVTLRCSPISGHKSVSWYQQVLGQGPQFIFQYYEKEERGRGNFPDRFSARQFPNYSSELNVNALLLGDSALYLCASSSGLAGAYEQYFGPGTRLTVT.